The 26 T cell receptor beta chains listed next were all sequenced from one sample in a study of control samples from healthy donors and cancer patients. Profiled with immunoSEQ multiplex PCR; TCRdb holds only in-frame clones, not every one. Of 150,000 to 200,000 clones in the sample, over 85% were seen once. The source material was blood. These receptors came from a man aged 30 to 39 in good health.

This chain joins TRBV30 and TRBJ2-7; weak D call: TRBD2 (6 bases). This CDR3 is built from 11 residues. Looked up from germline, CDR1 is GTSNPN and CDR2 is SVGIG (reference sequence). The V and J ends lost 4 bases and 7 bases respectively, with 11 bases between them. The CDR3 DNA sequence: TGTGCCTGGACGAACAGCGGGGAGCAGTACTTC. As protein: CAWTNSGEQYF.

Here the CDR3 DNA reads TGTGCCAGTAGTGCTAGCGGGAGCGAAACCGGGGAGCTGTTTTTT. This translates into CASSASGSETGELFF. The chain employs TRBV19 and TRBJ2-2; TRBD2 matches 10 bases. Germline lookup yields CDR1 LNHDA and CDR2 SQIVND (reference sequence). This CDR3 comprises 15 residues. V dropped 5 bases and J dropped 5; count of bases not matched to a gene: 5.

The chain employs TRBV9 and TRBJ2-5; either TRBD1 or TRBD2 may fit D (5 bases each). Germline assignment: CDR1 SGDLS and CDR2 YYNGEE. The CDR3 length is 16 residues. Trimming pared 1 base from V and 1 base from J, leaving 14 bases between. CDR3 amino acids: CASSVRTRGTQETQYF. The CDR3 DNA follows: TGTGCCAGCAGCGTACGCACTAGGGGAACCCAAGAGACCCAGTACTTC.

The chain joins TRBV19 to TRBJ2-1; no firm D call. Germline CDR1 is LNHDA and CDR2 is SQIVND (reference sequence). This CDR3 has 12 amino acids. The V gene lost 0 bases and the J gene lost 12 bases, with 9 bases spanning the gap. The chain's CDR3 is CASSIDRTGQFF. CDR3 bases: TGTGCCAGTAGTATAGATCGGACGGGGCAGTTCTTC.

The chain recombines TRBV9 with TRBJ2-1; no clear D. CDR1 and CDR2 from the germline V gene are SGDLS and YYNGEE. CDR3 length: 15 residues. The V gene lost 4 bases and the J gene lost 5 bases, with 16 bases spanning the gap. CDR3 in amino acids: CASSPLMNSHNEQFF. In nucleotides, the CDR3 is TGTGCCAGCAGCCCGCTAATGAACAGCCACAATGAGCAGTTCTTC.

This rearrangement joins TRBV14 to TRBJ1-1; weak D call: TRBD1 (5 bases). This CDR3 region has 15 residues. The V end lost 4 bases, the J end lost 0 bases, and 12 bases lay between the germline ends. Germline V CDR1 and CDR2: SGHDN, FVKESK. The DNA of the CDR3 is TGTGCCAGCAGCCCCTGGGGGACCATGAACACTGAAGCTTTCTTT. As protein: CASSPWGTMNTEAFF.

The V call is TRBV6-1, the J call TRBJ1-4; a weak D match, TRBD1 (5 bases). The germline CDR1 and CDR2 sequences are MNHNS and SASEGT. This CDR3 spans 13 amino acids. Trimming shortened V by 1 base and J by 8 bases, and 8 bases separated the two germline ends. CDR3 DNA sequence: TGTGCCAGCAGTGAAGGGGGGAACGAAAAACTGTTTTTT. Its protein product is CASSEGGNEKLFF.

CDR3 in amino acids: CASSVVGYTGELFF. CDR3 nucleotides: TGTGCCAGCAGCGTAGTAGGGTACACCGGGGAGCTGTTTTTT. V and J are TRBV9 and TRBJ2-2; D unresolved. Germline values: CDR1 SGDLS, CDR2 YYNGEE. Trimming took off 0 bases at V and 3 bases at J, with 6 bases between the two ends. There are 14 residues in the CDR3.

The rearrangement joins TRBV2 to TRBJ1-2, with D hard to call. Germline CDR1 reads SNHLY; CDR2 reads FYNNEI. The CDR3 runs to 14 residues. Trimming left V 4 bases short and J 7 bases short, with 16 bases between. The CDR3 loop is CASSAAAEVVGYTF. CDR3 DNA sequence: TGTGCCAGCAGTGCAGCTGCTGAGGTAGTTGGCTACACCTTC.

The chain recombines TRBV12-3 or TRBV12-4 with TRBJ1-2; a weak D match, TRBD1 (6 bases). With 5 bases removed from V and 5 bases from J, the gap between germline ends came to 12 bases. The CDR3 has 13 amino acids. The CDR3 loop is CASSLQGNYGYTF. In DNA, the CDR3 is TGTGCCAGCAGTCTACAGGGAAATTATGGCTACACCTTC.

This chain links TRBV29-1 with TRBJ1-2, with D possibly being TRBD1 (5 bases). Trimming took off 3 bases at V and 4 bases at J, with 12 bases between the two ends. Germline V gene sequence: CDR1 SQVTM, CDR2 ANQGSEA. CDR3 size: 13 residues. This CDR3 is CSVDRDRSYGYTF. The CDR3 nucleotides are TGCAGCGTTGATCGGGACCGTTCCTATGGCTACACCTTC.

The J gene is TRBJ1-2, the V gene TRBV7-8; possibly TRBD1 for D (5 bases). Germline loops: CDR1 SGHVS, CDR2 FQNEAQ. Deletions cut 5 bases from V and 2 bases from J, with 12 bases between. This CDR3 has 14 amino acids. The chain's CDR3 is CASSKSRENYGYTF. As DNA, the CDR3 is TGTGCCAGCAGCAAATCCAGGGAGAACTATGGCTACACCTTC. Complete variable domain (other parts from reference TRBV7-8 and TRBJ1-2): GAGVSQSPRYKVAKRGQDVALRCDPISGHVSLFWYQQALGQGPEFLTYFQNEAQLDKSGLPSDRFFAERPEGSVSTLKIQRTQQEDSAVYLCASSKSRENYGYTFGSGTRLTVV.

This chain connects TRBV12-3 or TRBV12-4 to TRBJ1-1; a weak D match, TRBD1 (5 bases). The CDR3 runs to 13 residues. V was clipped by 3 bases and J by 10 bases, with 15 bases between them. The DNA of the CDR3 is TGTGCCAGCAGTTTGAGGGACGTTAAGTTAGCTTTCTTT. Amino acids: CASSLRDVKLAFF.

The chain joins TRBV5-5 to TRBJ1-5; D unclear. V lost 2 bases and J lost 5, with 8 bases in between. CDR1 and CDR2 (germline): SGHKS, YYEKEE (reference sequence). The CDR3 contains 13 residues. The chain's CDR3 is CASSFWPDQPQHF. Here the CDR3 DNA reads TGTGCCAGCAGCTTTTGGCCGGATCAGCCCCAGCATTTT.

The genes are TRBV14 and TRBJ1-2; TRBD1 might be the D (6 bases). V gave up 8 bases and J gave up 7 bases, with 11 bases separating them. CDR3 length: 11 amino acids. Germline values: CDR1 SGHDN, CDR2 FVKESK. The CDR3 loop reads CASQGRGGYTF. CDR3 coding DNA: TGTGCCAGCCAGGGGAGAGGTGGCTACACCTTC. Complete variable domain (other parts from reference TRBV14 and TRBJ1-2): EAGVTQFPSHSVIEKGQTVTLRCDPISGHDNLYWYRRVMGKEIKFLLHFVKESKQDESGMPNNRFLAERTGGTYSTLKVQPAELEDSGVYFCASQGRGGYTFGSGTRLTVV.

The chain employs TRBV6-5 and TRBJ2-7, with TRBD2 matching over 11 bases. V shed 7 bases and J 3 bases; nucleotides not matched to a gene: 5. There are 14 residues in the CDR3. From germline, CDR1 is MNHEY and CDR2 SVGAGI. CDR3 loop: CASKNLAGGYEQYF. The CDR3 DNA reads as TGTGCCAGCAAAAACCTAGCGGGAGGCTACGAGCAGTACTTC.

J is TRBJ1-1 and V is TRBV19, with D possibly TRBD1 on 5 matching bases. From germline, CDR1 is LNHDA and CDR2 SQIVND (reference sequence). The ends were cut back, 8 bases at V and 0 bases at J, with 22 bases in the middle. The CDR3 contains 17 residues. The CDR3 sequence: CASLQLSGGLVNTEAFF. For the CDR3, the DNA is TGTGCCAGTCTTCAGTTGTCCGGGGGATTGGTGAACACTGAAGCTTTCTTT.

This chain joins TRBV28 and TRBJ1-5, with D unclear. Germline assignment: CDR1 MDHEN and CDR2 SYDVKM. This CDR3 has 13 residues. The ends were cut back, 8 bases at V and 0 bases at J, with 8 bases in the middle. CDR3: CASGRDSNQPQHF. Written as DNA, the CDR3 is TGTGCCAGCGGACGGGATAGCAATCAGCCCCAGCATTTT.

The rearrangement links TRBV7-9 to TRBJ1-1; D might be TRBD1 (6 bases). V dropped 0 bases and J dropped 1 base, with 9 bases sitting between them. This CDR3 is 15 amino acids long. Per the germline V gene, CDR1 is SEHNR and CDR2 is FQNEAQ (reference sequence). CDR3: CASSLAPGANTEAFF. DNA of the CDR3: TGTGCCAGCAGCTTAGCGCCAGGGGCGAACACTGAAGCTTTCTTT. Filled out from reference TRBV7-9 and TRBJ1-1, the complete variable domain reads DTGVSQNPRHKITKRGQNVTFRCDPISEHNRLYWYRQTLGQGPEFLTYFQNEAQLEKSRLLSDRFSAERPKGSFSTLEIQRTEQGDSAMYLCASSLAPGANTEAFFGQGTRLTVV.

The V gene is TRBV19, the J gene TRBJ1-2, with 12 bases fitting TRBD1. The CDR3 totals 14 residues. Germline CDR1 and CDR2: LNHDA and SQIVND (reference sequence). J lost 6 bases, V lost 4 bases, and 3 bases had no gene match. The CDR3 loop is CASSRDRGRDGYTF. The CDR3 coding sequence is TGTGCCAGTAGTAGGGACAGGGGGCGAGATGGCTACACCTTC.

Here the CDR3 reads CASSDRAEGEQFF. CDR3 nucleotides: TGTGCCAGCAGTGACAGGGCGGAGGGTGAGCAGTTCTTC. The chain is built from TRBV6-1 and TRBJ2-1, with D possibly TRBD2 on 6 matching bases. This CDR3 is 13 amino acids long. Germline lookup yields CDR1 MNHNS and CDR2 SASEGT. V was cut by 3 bases and J by 9 bases, with 12 bases left in between.

This rearrangement joins TRBV2 to TRBJ1-5, with D perhaps TRBD1 (5 bases). Germline V gene lookup returns CDR1 SNHLY and CDR2 FYNNEI. The V end lost 4 bases, the J end lost 2 bases, and 9 bases lay between the germline ends. This CDR3 contains 14 residues. The CDR3 protein is CASSAGRGNQPQHF. In nucleotides, the CDR3 is TGTGCCAGCAGTGCGGGCAGGGGCAATCAGCCCCAGCATTTT. The variable domain in full, with the rest retrieved from reference TRBV2 and TRBJ1-5, is EPEVTQTPSHQVTQMGQEVILRCVPISNHLYFYWYRQILGQKVEFLVSFYNNEISEKSEIFDDQFSVERPDGSNFTLKIRSTKLEDSAMYFCASSAGRGNQPQHFGDGTRLSIL.

The gene calls are TRBV5-1 and TRBJ2-2, with D perhaps TRBD1 (5 bases). Trimming removed 0 bases from V and 2 bases from J, with 8 bases in between. The V gene's germline CDR1 is SGHRS and CDR2 YFSETQ. The CDR3 runs 15 residues. CDR3: CASSLVQGNTGELFF. The CDR3 DNA reads TGCGCCAGCAGCTTGGTTCAGGGAAACACCGGGGAGCTGTTTTTT.

The gene calls are TRBV5-1 and TRBJ1-2; 7 bases fit TRBD1. Unmatched junction bases numbered 3, after V lost 3 bases and J lost 4 bases. The CDR3 is 13 amino acids. CDR1 SGHRS and CDR2 YFSETQ come from the germline V gene. CDR3 residues: CASSSGGTYGYTF. CDR3 in DNA: TGCGCCAGCAGCTCAGGGGGGACCTATGGCTACACCTTC.

V is TRBV6-2 or TRBV6-3 and J is TRBJ2-2; a weak D match, TRBD2 (6 bases). This CDR3 is built from 15 residues. Germline V gene sequence: CDR1 MNHEY, CDR2 SVGEGT. Trimming left V 6 bases short and J 6 bases short, with 17 bases between. CDR3 sequence reads: CASSKKTRSSGELFF. The CDR3 DNA reads TGTGCCAGCAGCAAAAAGACTAGATCGTCCGGGGAGCTGTTTTTT.

This rearrangement joins TRBV6-5 to TRBJ1-5, with a weak D call TRBD1 (6 bases). Germline lookup yields CDR1 MNHEY and CDR2 SVGAGI. V lost 7 bases and J 0 bases, leaving 13 bases between the germline ends. The CDR3 covers 15 residues. CDR3 sequence reads: CASIRQADSNQPQHF. In nucleotides, the CDR3 is TGTGCCAGCATTAGACAGGCAGATAGCAATCAGCCCCAGCATTTT.